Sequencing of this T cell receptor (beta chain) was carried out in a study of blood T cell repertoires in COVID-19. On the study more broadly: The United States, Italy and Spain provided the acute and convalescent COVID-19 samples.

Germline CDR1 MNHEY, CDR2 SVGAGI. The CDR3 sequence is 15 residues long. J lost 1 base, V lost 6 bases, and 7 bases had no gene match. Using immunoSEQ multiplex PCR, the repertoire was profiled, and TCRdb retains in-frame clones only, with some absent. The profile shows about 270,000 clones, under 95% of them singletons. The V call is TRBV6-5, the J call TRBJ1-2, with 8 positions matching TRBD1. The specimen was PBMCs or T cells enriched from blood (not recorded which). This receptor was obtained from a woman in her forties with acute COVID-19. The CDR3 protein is CASRPDRAFNYGYTF. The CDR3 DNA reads TGTGCCAGCAGACCGGACAGGGCCTTTAACTATGGCTACACCTTC.